The 18 T cell receptor beta chains below all came from one sample that was sequenced in a study of vaccination effects on CD4 cells after COVID-19. Which antigens these TCRs recognize remains unknown. Expansion of antigen-specific CD4+ T cells with viral peptide pools was carried out by the ViraFEST assay before sequencing. Having been cultured for ten to eleven days, the cells underwent CD4+ T cell isolation. Prior SARS-CoV-2 infection was absent in the vaccine recipients, as shown by negative nucleocapsid antibodies. Sequenced by immunoSEQ multiplex PCR; TCRdb stores in-frame clones only, minus some. Of 67,000 or so clones listed, approximately 72% were seen once; the top ten hold 3.5% to 4.5%. The material sequenced was CD4+ T cells from PBMCs cultured with HCoV-OC43 spike peptides, taken before COVID-19 vaccination. The subset: HCoV-OC43 spike overlapping peptide pool stimulation. These receptors were obtained from a human donor who received a COVID-19 vaccine.

This clone was seen more than once but under ten times. This sequence joins TRBV5-1 and TRBJ1-1; TRBD1 matches 8 bases. CDR1 SGHRS and CDR2 YFSETQ come from the germline V gene. This CDR3 contains 15 residues. Trimming took 4 bases from V and 1 from J; bases not matched to a gene: 6. The CDR3 loop reads CASSVDRARNTEAFF. Written as DNA, the CDR3 is TGCGCCAGCAGCGTGGACAGGGCTCGGAACACTGAAGCTTTCTTT.

J is TRBJ2-5 and V is TRBV19; 9 nucleotides line up with TRBD2. Germline CDR1 and CDR2: LNHDA and SQIVND (reference sequence). V lost 3 bases and J lost 6; bases outside the gene matches: 8. This CDR3 is built from 15 residues. CDR3 region: CASSIGGTSMKTQYF. CDR3 in DNA: TGTGCCAGTAGTATTGGGGGGACTAGCATGAAGACCCAGTACTTC.

V is TRBV7-3 and J is TRBJ2-5; TRBD2 might be the D (5 bases). The CDR3 extends over 13 amino acids. The germline V gene has CDR1 SGHTA and CDR2 FQGTGA. The V and J ends lost 4 bases and 4 bases respectively, with 10 bases between them. CDR3 in DNA: TGTGCCAGCAGCTATAGCGAGGGAGAGACCCAGTACTTC. Its translation: CASSYSEGETQYF.

The V call is TRBV25-1, the J call TRBJ1-4; no clear D gene. CDR1 is MGHDK, CDR2 SYGVNS, per germline. V was clipped by 3 bases and J by 7 bases, with 12 bases between them. The CDR3 runs 14 residues. The CDR3 here is CASSDDIKSEKLFF. The CDR3 nucleotides read TGTGCCAGCAGTGACGACATAAAGAGTGAAAAACTGTTTTTT.

The chain employs TRBV2 and TRBJ1-1, with a weak D call TRBD1 (6 bases). The germline gives CDR1 SNHLY, CDR2 FYNNEI. The CDR3 has 13 residues. V gave up 4 bases and J gave up 9 bases, with 15 bases separating them. This CDR3 is CASSGDIQAQAFF. CDR3 in DNA: TGTGCCAGCAGTGGGGACATACAGGCCCAAGCTTTCTTT. Together with reference TRBV2 and TRBJ1-1, the CDR3 gives the full variable domain: EPEVTQTPSHQVTQMGQEVILRCVPISNHLYFYWYRQILGQKVEFLVSFYNNEISEKSEIFDDQFSVERPDGSNFTLKIRSTKLEDSAMYFCASSGDIQAQAFFGQGTRLTVV.

The chain joins TRBV24-1 to TRBJ2-1; weak D call: TRBD2 (5 bases). Between the trimmed V and J ends, which lost 4 bases and 9 bases, there was a span of 24 bases. CDR1 is KGHDR and CDR2 is SFDVKD in the germline V gene. The CDR3 runs to 17 residues. The CDR3 here is CATSDPPAMGGRGEQFF. The CDR3 DNA sequence: TGTGCCACCAGTGACCCACCCGCGATGGGTGGGAGAGGTGAGCAGTTCTTC.

The rearrangement joins TRBV7-9 to TRBJ1-2; D perhaps matches TRBD1 (6 bases). The CDR3 has 13 amino acids. V was trimmed by 5 bases and J by 7 bases, leaving 14 bases between them. Germline-derived CDR1 and CDR2 are SEHNR and FQNEAQ (reference sequence). The CDR3 coding sequence is TGTGCCAGCAGCAGACTAGGGGGACTTGGCTACACCTTC. It encodes CASSRLGGLGYTF. Together with reference TRBV7-9 and TRBJ1-2, the CDR3 gives the full variable domain: DTGVSQNPRHKITKRGQNVTFRCDPISEHNRLYWYRQTLGQGPEFLTYFQNEAQLEKSRLLSDRFSAERPKGSFSTLEIQRTEQGDSAMYLCASSRLGGLGYTFGSGTRLTVV.

The gene calls are TRBV3-1 (or the pseudogene TRBV3-2) and TRBJ1-3; D not resolved. V was shortened by 4 bases and J by 0 bases, with 7 bases between the two germline ends. Germline CDR1 is LGHDT and CDR2 is YNNKEL (reference sequence). This CDR3 comprises 14 residues. The chain's CDR3 is CASSRQFSGNTIYF. For the CDR3, the DNA is TGTGCCAGCAGCCGGCAATTCTCTGGAAACACCATATATTTT.

This chain connects TRBV6-2 or TRBV6-3 to TRBJ1-4; D remains ambiguous. The CDR3 runs to 13 residues. Looked up from germline, CDR1 is MNHEY and CDR2 is SVGEGT. The V gene lost 4 bases and the J gene lost 5 bases, with 8 bases spanning the gap. The CDR3 DNA follows: TGTGCCAGCAGTTCTCGTGAAAATGAAAAACTGTTTTTT. It codes for CASSSRENEKLFF.

The V gene is TRBV9, the J gene TRBJ2-2, with D possibly being TRBD1 (6 bases). CDR1 and CDR2 (germline): SGDLS, YYNGEE. CDR3 size: 14 residues. V was cut by 1 base and J by 13 bases, with 17 bases left in between. CDR3: CASSVQGWESPLFF. The DNA of the CDR3 is TGTGCCAGCAGCGTACAGGGGTGGGAATCCCCGCTGTTTTTT.

This clone turned up a few times. The chain links TRBV3-1 (or the pseudogene TRBV3-2) to TRBJ1-5; possible D gene TRBD1, 5 bases. V lost 4 bases to trimming and J lost 5 bases, with 6 bases between them. CDR1 and CDR2 from the germline V gene are LGHDT and YNNKEL (reference sequence). The CDR3 sequence is 12 residues long. The CDR3 DNA sequence: TGTGCCAGCAGCCGGGGCGATCAGCCCCAGCATTTT. Residues: CASSRGDQPQHF.

The chain has TRBV5-1 and TRBJ2-7; D ambiguous. Germline loops: CDR1 SGHRS, CDR2 YFSETQ. V lost 4 bases, J lost 5 bases, and 19 bases lay in between. The CDR3 totals 15 residues. The CDR3 protein is CASSPTGLGVDEQYV. The CDR3 region has the DNA TGCGCCAGCAGCCCCACGGGCCTGGGTGTGGACGAGCAGTACGTC.

Only one count was recorded for this clone. The J gene is TRBJ2-7, the V gene TRBV30, with 7 positions matching TRBD1. The CDR3 consists of 15 residues. CDR1 GTSNPN and CDR2 SVGIG come from the germline V gene (reference sequence). Trimming took 1 base from V and 7 from J; bases not matched to a gene: 13. This chain's CDR3 is CAWSASGQPPLEQYV. CDR3 in DNA: TGTGCCTGGAGTGCTTCGGGACAGCCCCCCCTGGAGCAGTACGTC.

V usage is TRBV2 and J usage is TRBJ1-1; the D is unclear. The germline V gene has CDR1 SNHLY and CDR2 FYNNEI. The CDR3 runs to 13 residues. V gave up 7 bases and J gave up 0 bases, with 9 bases separating them. The chain's CDR3 is CASMRTMNTEAFF. The CDR3 region has the DNA TGTGCCAGCATGCGGACCATGAACACTGAAGCTTTCTTT.

This clone has a single count. The chain combines TRBV5-1 with TRBJ1-2; D might be TRBD1 (5 bases). The CDR3 loop spans 14 amino acids. Germline-derived CDR1 and CDR2 are SGHRS and YFSETQ. V shed 3 bases and J shed 2 bases, with 11 bases lying between them. CDR3 sequence: CASSSGGTNYGYTF. DNA of the CDR3: TGCGCCAGCAGCTCGGGGGGAACGAACTATGGCTACACCTTC.

The rearrangement uses TRBV7-2 and TRBJ1-4; maybe TRBD1 (5 bases). Germline V lookup: CDR1 SGHTA, CDR2 FQGNSA. The CDR3 loop spans 14 amino acids. V lost 4 bases, J lost 8 bases, and 14 bases lay in between. The CDR3 sequence is CASSYGTPEEKLFF. CDR3 nucleotide sequence: TGTGCCAGCAGCTACGGGACCCCTGAGGAAAAACTGTTTTTT.

The chain recombines TRBV5-1 with TRBJ2-3; D call uncertain. The germline V and J ends were trimmed by 5 bases and 2 bases, with 6 bases remaining between them. Germline V gene data show CDR1 as SGHRS and CDR2 as YFSETQ. The CDR3 totals 12 residues. CDR3 DNA: TGCGCCAGCAGAGTAAACACAGATACGCAGTATTTT. This sequence encodes CASRVNTDTQYF.

The CDR3 here is CASRPGLAGARDTQYF. CDR3 coding DNA: TGTGCCAGCCGACCGGGACTAGCGGGGGCGAGAGATACGCAGTATTTT. The chain uses TRBV9 and TRBJ2-3; 14 bases line up with TRBD2. CDR1 and CDR2 from the germline V gene are SGDLS and YYNGEE. Trimming took 7 bases from V and 5 from J; bases not matched to a gene: 9. The CDR3 covers 16 residues.